This note documents a single T cell receptor (beta chain) sequence. Its antigen is not identified. PCR was performed using 60 Vbeta and 13 Jbeta primers. Data came from immunoSEQ multiplex PCR; TCRdb stores just in-frame clones and leaves some out. The sample lists under 200,000 clones; roughly nine tenths were seen once. These data originate in a study of cytomegalovirus exposure and HLA in healthy donors. Study-level results: Some TCR beta chains (over 150 of them) were listed as cytomegalovirus-associated. Previous analysis showed most TCR beta V segments were productive about 90% or about 30% of the time. Near-uniform donor sequencing depth was presumed by presence/absence analyses.

Looked up from germline, CDR1 is SNHLY and CDR2 is FYNNEI. The J segment lost 2 bases and the V segment lost 5 bases, leaving 10 bases of the junction unmatched. The CDR3 sequence is 16 residues long. The TCR sequence derives from a young woman in good health and CMV-seronegative. V and J are TRBV2 and TRBJ2-5, with TRBD2 matching 8 bases. Sequenced: PBMCs. The CDR3 DNA follows: TGTGCCAGCAGTCATTTAGCGGGATTTCTTCAAGAGACCCAGTACTTC. Its protein is CASSHLAGFLQETQYF.